This T cell receptor beta chain was identified during a study of identifying expanded T cells in peripheral blood. Study findings and constraints: Differentially abundant clones: around 1.2 between replicates, about 16 at about two weeks, 18 to 20 at four. Clone count variance between roughly 2-week samples rose with total template count.

The method was immunoSEQ multiplex PCR; TCRdb's version includes in-frame clones alone and lacks a portion of them. In the table there are 80,000 or so clones, about 83% of which are singletons. As concerns this clone: Its specificity is not known.

Healthy donors had no documented immune events, such as infections, while sampled. Germline values: CDR1 DFQATT, CDR2 SNEGSKA (reference sequence). CDR3 length: 10 residues. Between the trimmed V and J ends, which lost 3 bases and 8 bases, there was a span of 7 bases. V usage is TRBV20-1 and J usage is TRBJ1-2; possible D gene TRBD1, 5 bases. The receptor comes from a person aged 18 to 75 in good health. Sequencing used blood. Here the CDR3 reads CSARGQGYTF. CDR3 DNA sequence: TGCAGTGCTAGGGGGCAAGGCTACACCTTC.